Following are 22 T cell receptor beta chains from one sample sequenced in a study of CD8 T cells in ankylosing spondylitis. TCRdb ran MiXCR on the 5' RACE reads and lists one entry per CDR3 protein. Found here are 310,000 or so distinct CDR3 sequences, 20% of them singletons; the top ten hold less than 9%. The sequenced sample consisted of blood, either unsorted or a sorted T cell fraction (not recorded which). Receptor source: a male donor with ankylosing spondylitis or in good health (not recorded which).

This clonotype was counted only a few times. V usage is TRBV21-1 and J usage is TRBJ2-2; the table's D call of TRBD1 was not tested on the DNA. TRBV21-1 corresponds to a pseudogene. There are 19 residues in the CDR3. CDR3 in amino acids: CASSTPGGTQRRPTGELFF. CDR3 in DNA: TGTGCCAGCAGCACCCCAGGGGGCACTCAACGGCGGCCCACCGGGGAGCTGTTTTTT.

This clonotype has only a few counts. V is TRBV29-1 and J is TRBJ2-1; D gene ambiguous. The CDR3 extends over 12 amino acids. Trimming pared 6 bases from V and 2 bases from J, leaving 8 bases between. Germline V gene lookup returns CDR1 SQVTM and CDR2 ANQGSEA. The CDR3 region has the DNA TGCAGCGTGAAGTTTACCTACAATGAGCAGTTCTTC. Protein product: CSVKFTYNEQFF.

The J gene is TRBJ2-5, the V gene TRBV7-8; D remains unclear. Trimming took off 3 bases at V and 1 base at J, with 6 bases between the two ends. Germline CDR1 is SGHVS and CDR2 is FQNEAQ. The CDR3 covers 13 residues. As DNA, the CDR3 is TGTGCCAGCAGCTTTATCCGCCAAGAGACCCAGTACTTC. Protein sequence: CASSFIRQETQYF.

J is TRBJ2-5 and V is TRBV12-3 or TRBV12-4, with 9 bases fitting TRBD1. This CDR3 is built from 14 residues. V shed 7 bases, J shed 2 bases, and the junction held 5 bases outside the gene matches. The CDR3 coding sequence is TGTGCCAGCATCTGGGGGACAGGGCAAGAGACCCAGTACTTC. This gives the protein CASIWGTGQETQYF.

This clonotype appeared a few times. The chain links TRBV4-2 to TRBJ1-4; D ambiguous. CDR3 size: 16 residues. Trimming removed 1 base at V and 3 bases at J, with 12 bases between. Germline V gene sequence: CDR1 LGHNA, CDR2 YNFKEQ. The CDR3 coding sequence is TGTGCCAGCAGCCAAGCGTTGAATAGGGCTAATGAAAAACTGTTTTTT. Its protein product is CASSQALNRANEKLFF.

This clonotype showed up just a few times. The chain links TRBV20-1 to TRBJ2-1; TRBD2 agrees at 11 bases. Germline loops: CDR1 DFQATT, CDR2 SNEGSKA (reference sequence). CDR3 length: 16 residues. V lost 6 bases, J lost 4 bases, and 11 bases stayed unmatched. This chain's CDR3 is CSAKDPGLAEYNEQFF. The CDR3 DNA sequence: TGCAGTGCGAAGGACCCGGGACTAGCGGAATACAATGAGCAGTTCTTC.

In this sample, this clonotype turned up a few times. The J gene is TRBJ1-2, the V gene TRBV2; D possibly corresponds to TRBD1 (5 bases). The CDR3 extends over 14 amino acids. With 5 bases removed from V and 5 bases from J, the gap between germline ends came to 15 bases. Per germline, CDR1 SNHLY and CDR2 FYNNEI. CDR3 sequence (DNA): TGTGCCAGCAGTCCAGACAGAGAACGATATGGCTACACCTTC. Translated: CASSPDRERYGYTF.

The gene calls are TRBV4-1 and TRBJ1-5; D may be TRBD1 (6 bases). In germline, CDR1 is MGHRA, CDR2 YSYEKL. This CDR3 is built from 16 residues. Trimming pared 1 base from V and 0 bases from J, leaving 10 bases between. The CDR3 DNA reads TGCGCCAGCAGCCAAGGGACAGCCTATAGCAATCAGCCCCAGCATTTT. Its protein is CASSQGTAYSNQPQHF.

This clonotype was seen a few times. V usage is TRBV4-1 and J usage is TRBJ2-1; TRBD2 matches 9 bases. Per germline, CDR1 MGHRA and CDR2 YSYEKL. The CDR3 length is 17 residues. The V gene end was trimmed by 1 base and the J gene end by 1 base; junction bases not matched to a gene: 5. Here the CDR3 reads CASSQGRTSVSYNEQFF. The CDR3 DNA follows: TGCGCCAGCAGCCAAGGACGGACTAGCGTATCCTACAATGAGCAGTTCTTC.

The J gene is TRBJ2-7, the V gene TRBV21-1. TRBV21-1 is listed as a pseudogene. The CDR3 is 17 amino acids. CDR3 amino acids: CASSKRSVRGALDEQYV. Here the CDR3 DNA reads TGTGCCAGCAGCAAAAGAAGCGTCAGGGGAGCCCTAGACGAGCAGTACGTC.

This clonotype occurred many times. This chain connects TRBV5-1 to TRBJ2-2; no clear D. Germline loops: CDR1 SGHRS, CDR2 YFSETQ. Trimming pared 0 bases from V and 1 base from J, leaving 4 bases between. The CDR3 consists of 14 residues. The CDR3 loop reads CASSLALNTGELFF. The CDR3 DNA sequence: TGCGCCAGCAGCTTGGCCTTGAACACCGGGGAGCTGTTTTTT.

The chain employs TRBV10-3 and TRBJ2-5; TRBD1 matches 8 bases. V shed 8 bases and J 2 bases; nucleotides not matched to a gene: 1. CDR3 size: 12 residues. Germline V lookup: CDR1 ENHRY, CDR2 SYGVKD. CDR3 residues: CAIQGAQETQYF. In DNA, the CDR3 is TGTGCCATCCAGGGGGCACAAGAGACCCAGTACTTC.

This clonotype appeared a few times. The chain is built from TRBV24-1 and TRBJ2-1; 10 bases match TRBD1. This CDR3 is 15 amino acids long. Germline values: CDR1 KGHDR, CDR2 SFDVKD. V lost 6 bases, J lost 7 bases, and 8 bases stayed unmatched. DNA for the CDR3: TGTGCCACCAGTACCCGGGACAGGGGAAGGAATGAGCAGTTCTTC. Its translation is CATSTRDRGRNEQFF.

The chain couples TRBV5-1 to TRBJ2-3; tentative D call: TRBD2 (5 bases). The germline V gene has CDR1 SGHRS and CDR2 YFSETQ. Trimming pared 4 bases from V and 5 bases from J, leaving 20 bases between. The CDR3 sequence is 16 residues long. The CDR3 region has the DNA TGCGCCAGCAGCCTCCCTCGGGCCTCCGGGGTAGATACGCAGTATTTT. This gives the protein CASSLPRASGVDTQYF.

This clonotype was observed a few times. This chain connects TRBV5-1 to TRBJ2-5; a weak D match, TRBD2 (7 bases). Between the trimmed V and J ends, which lost 6 bases and 1 base, there was a span of 22 bases. This CDR3 comprises 17 residues. CDR1 is SGHRS, CDR2 YFSETQ, per germline. The CDR3 here is CASNGGGTTRTQETQYF. The CDR3 nucleotides read TGCGCCAGCAACGGAGGGGGGACTACTCGAACCCAAGAGACCCAGTACTTC. The entire variable domain, with the rest obtained from reference TRBV5-1 and TRBJ2-5, is as follows: KAGVTQTPRYLIKTRGQQVTLSCSPISGHRSVSWYQQTPGQGLQFLFEYFSETQRNKGNFPGRFSGRQFSNSRSEMNVSTLELGDSALYLCASNGGGTTRTQETQYFGPGTRLLVL.

The chain couples TRBV28 to TRBJ1-2; 11 nucleotides match TRBD1. This CDR3 spans 15 amino acids. The V gene end was trimmed by 4 bases and the J gene end by 5 bases; junction bases not matched to a gene: 6. Germline V CDR1 and CDR2: MDHEN, SYDVKM. The CDR3 here is CASSSPGQGEYGYTF. In DNA, the CDR3 is TGTGCCAGCAGTTCCCCGGGACAGGGGGAATATGGCTACACCTTC.

V gene TRBV12-3 or TRBV12-4 combines with J gene TRBJ2-5, with D tentatively TRBD1 or TRBD2 (5 bases each). Trimming pared 3 bases from V and 5 bases from J, leaving 13 bases between. The CDR3 contains 14 residues. This chain's CDR3 is CASSLARGWETQYF. CDR3 DNA: TGTGCCAGCAGTTTGGCGAGGGGTTGGGAGACCCAGTACTTC.

This clonotype was counted between two and nine times. This rearrangement joins TRBV21-1 to TRBJ2-3; the DNA was not compared with TRBD2, the D call given in the table. TRBV21-1 is an annotated pseudogene. CDR3 length equals 19 residues. CDR3 sequence: CASPPESPLGRISTDTQYF. In DNA form, the CDR3 reads TGTGCCAGTCCCCCCGAGTCCCCTCTGGGGAGGATAAGCACAGATACGCAGTATTTT.

V gene TRBV27 combines with J gene TRBJ1-4, with 8 bases lining up with TRBD1. Trimming cost V 5 bases and J 0 bases; bases outside gene matches: 8. CDR3 length: 17 amino acids. CDR1 is MNHEY, CDR2 SMNVEV, per germline (reference sequence). The CDR3 loop reads CASSRRTGLTTNEKLFF. As DNA, the CDR3 is TGTGCCAGCAGTAGGAGGACAGGGCTCACAACTAATGAAAAACTGTTTTTT.

This clonotype was picked up a small number of times. This chain links TRBV7-3 with TRBJ2-3, with TRBD2 matching over 13 bases. Germline CDR1 reads SGHTA; CDR2 reads FQGTGA. Unmatched junction bases numbered 4, after V lost 5 bases and J lost 2 bases. The CDR3 totals 16 residues. CDR3 DNA sequence: TGTGCCAGCAGCATCGGACTAGCGGGGGTCACAGATACGCAGTATTTT. Translated: CASSIGLAGVTDTQYF.

The V call is TRBV2, the J call TRBJ1-3, with D maybe TRBD1 (5 bases). Trimming stripped 4 bases from V and 0 bases from J, with 19 bases between. The CDR3 is 18 residues long. CDR1 and CDR2 (germline): SNHLY, FYNNEI. The CDR3 loop is CASSVPGGIRASGNTIYF. The CDR3 nucleotides are TGTGCCAGCAGTGTACCCGGGGGGATTCGCGCCTCTGGAAACACCATATATTTT.

The V call is TRBV5-1, the J call TRBJ2-3; D remains ambiguous. Germline-derived CDR1 and CDR2 are SGHRS and YFSETQ. The CDR3 extends over 15 amino acids. Trimming cost V 0 bases and J 2 bases, with 10 bases left between them. Here the CDR3 reads CASSLAGQSTDTQYF. CDR3 in DNA: TGCGCCAGCAGCTTGGCGGGCCAGTCCACAGATACGCAGTATTTT. Filled out from reference TRBV5-1 and TRBJ2-3, the complete variable domain reads KAGVTQTPRYLIKTRGQQVTLSCSPISGHRSVSWYQQTPGQGLQFLFEYFSETQRNKGNFPGRFSGRQFSNSRSEMNVSTLELGDSALYLCASSLAGQSTDTQYFGPGTRLTVL.